A selection of T cell receptor beta chains follows, all from one sample in a study of patients and donors after allogeneic stem cell transplantation. Via MiXCR, TCRdb re-called the RT-PCR reads, giving one row per CDR3 protein. The data contain fewer than 75,000 distinct CDR3 sequences, 10% to 15% of them seen just once; the ten biggest clones take up more than 25%. The sample taken for sequencing was blood, either unsorted or a sorted T cell fraction (not recorded which). These receptors all come from a human donor who was either an allogeneic HSCT recipient or a stem cell or donor lymphocyte infusion donor (not recorded which). It is not recorded whose cells these are; they may come from a transplant donor. The CDR3 runs from the conserved cysteine through the conserved F or W. D genes are given only for firm matches. Some rows have no size entry. The others give once, few or many, or a class for an expanded clone.

V gene: TRBV21-1; J gene: TRBJ2-7; D gene: -; clone size: few; CDR3 protein: CASSPDRANYEQYF; CDR3 DNA: TGTGCCAGCAGTCCCGACAGGGCAAACTACGAGCAGTACTTC
V gene: TRBV11-2; J gene: TRBJ2-2; D gene: -; clone size: -; CDR3 protein: CASGHGELFF; CDR3 DNA: TGTGCCAGCGGGCACGGGGAGCTGTTTTTT
V gene: TRBV20-1; J gene: TRBJ2-7; D gene: TRBD2; clone size: -; CDR3 protein: CSARGAGLVYEQYF; CDR3 DNA: TGCAGTGCTAGAGGCGCGGGACTAGTCTACGAGCAGTACTTC
V gene: TRBV29-1; J gene: TRBJ1-6; D gene: -; clone size: many; CDR3 protein: CSVEDYEGGPLHF; CDR3 DNA: TGCAGCGTTGAAGATTATGAGGGGGGACCCCTCCACTTT
V gene: TRBV20-1; J gene: TRBJ2-5; D gene: -; clone size: few; CDR3 protein: CSARFVGSQETQYF; CDR3 DNA: TGCAGTGCTAGATTTGTGGGCTCTCAAGAGACCCAGTACTTC
V gene: TRBV5-1; J gene: TRBJ2-7; D gene: TRBD1; clone size: few; CDR3 protein: CASSKTAGTGLYEQYF; CDR3 DNA: TGCGCCAGCAGTAAGACCGCCGGGACAGGCCTCTACGAGCAGTACTTC
V gene: TRBV5-5; J gene: TRBJ1-2; D gene: -; clone size: many; CDR3 protein: CASSLAGRGDGYTF; CDR3 DNA: TGTGCCAGCAGCTTGGCCGGCAGGGGCGATGGCTACACCTTC
V gene: TRBV12-3/TRBV12-4; J gene: TRBJ1-1; D gene: -; clone size: many; CDR3 protein: CASTHLEGTEAFF; CDR3 DNA: TGTGCCAGCACCCACCTGGAGGGCACTGAAGCTTTCTTT
V gene: TRBV24-1; J gene: TRBJ2-1; D gene: TRBD2; clone size: few; CDR3 protein: CATSGHSGSSYNEQFF; CDR3 DNA: TGTGCCACCAGTGGCCATAGCGGGAGCTCCTACAATGAGCAGTTCTTC
V gene: TRBV25-1; J gene: TRBJ2-7; D gene: -; clone size: -; CDR3 protein: CASSEPREATSSYEQYF; CDR3 DNA: TGTGCCAGCAGTGAACCGCGGGAAGCCACAAGCTCCTACGAGCAGTACTTC
V gene: TRBV11-3; J gene: TRBJ2-5; D gene: TRBD2; clone size: -; CDR3 protein: CASSPSRGVETQYF; CDR3 DNA: TGTGCCAGCAGCCCTTCCCGGGGGGTCGAGACCCAGTACTTC
V gene: TRBV29-1; J gene: TRBJ1-2; D gene: -; clone size: many; CDR3 protein: CSVDEAEYYGYTF; CDR3 DNA: TGCAGCGTTGATGAGGCAGAGTACTATGGCTACACCTTC
V gene: TRBV5-6; J gene: TRBJ2-3; D gene: -; clone size: few; CDR3 protein: CASSFGTPQGPDTQYF; CDR3 DNA: TGTGCCAGCAGCTTCGGGACACCTCAGGGCCCAGATACGCAGTATTTT
V gene: TRBV30; J gene: TRBJ1-4; D gene: TRBD1; clone size: few; CDR3 protein: CAWSEFGQGAREKLFF; CDR3 DNA: TGTGCCTGGAGTGAATTCGGACAGGGGGCGCGGGAAAAACTGTTTTTT
V gene: TRBV5-1; J gene: TRBJ2-7; D gene: -; clone size: many; CDR3 protein: CASSLDISYEQYF; CDR3 DNA: TGCGCCAGCAGCTTGGACATCTCCTACGAGCAGTACTTC
V gene: TRBV6-5; J gene: TRBJ1-6; D gene: -; clone size: -; CDR3 protein: CASWRGGRSYNSPLHF; CDR3 DNA: TGTGCCAGCTGGAGGGGGGGGCGCTCCTATAATTCACCCCTCCACTTT
V gene: TRBV12-3/TRBV12-4; J gene: TRBJ1-2; D gene: -; clone size: many; CDR3 protein: CASSVGTVDGYTF; CDR3 DNA: TGTGCCAGCAGTGTTGGGACGGTGGATGGCTACACCTTC
V gene: TRBV27; J gene: TRBJ2-7; D gene: -; clone size: few; CDR3 protein: CASSSIRTATYEQYF; CDR3 DNA: TGTGCCAGCAGTTCTATTAGGACAGCAACCTACGAGCAGTACTTC
V gene: TRBV29-1; J gene: TRBJ2-3; D gene: TRBD1; clone size: -; CDR3 protein: CSVDRGSTDTQYF; CDR3 DNA: TGCAGCGTTGACAGGGGGTCAACAGATACGCAGTATTTT
V gene: TRBV5-1; J gene: TRBJ1-1; D gene: -; clone size: medium-sized; CDR3 protein: CASRKTMNTEAFF; CDR3 DNA: TGCGCCAGCAGAAAGACCATGAACACTGAAGCTTTCTTT
V gene: TRBV19; J gene: TRBJ1-1; D gene: -; clone size: few; CDR3 protein: CASSIDSLNTEAFF; CDR3 DNA: TGTGCCAGTAGTATTGACAGTTTGAACACTGAAGCTTTCTTT
V gene: TRBV24-1; J gene: TRBJ2-7; D gene: -; clone size: -; CDR3 protein: CATSDSQVYEQYF; CDR3 DNA: TGTGCCACCAGTGATTCTCAGGTTTACGAGCAGTACTTC
V gene: TRBV12-3/TRBV12-4; J gene: TRBJ2-3; D gene: TRBD2; clone size: -; CDR3 protein: CASSPTSQPDTQYF; CDR3 DNA: TGTGCCAGCAGCCCGACTAGCCAGCCAGATACGCAGTATTTT
V gene: TRBV5-1; J gene: TRBJ2-5; D gene: TRBD2; clone size: -; CDR3 protein: CASTAWGSGSSETQYF; CDR3 DNA: TGCGCCAGCACCGCTTGGGGTAGCGGGAGCTCTGAGACCCAGTACTTC
V gene: TRBV3-1; J gene: TRBJ2-3; D gene: TRBD2; clone size: many; CDR3 protein: CASSQEGPGGPDTQYF; CDR3 DNA: TGTGCCAGCAGCCAAGAAGGACCGGGAGGGCCAGATACGCAGTATTTT
V gene: TRBV6-1; J gene: TRBJ2-7; D gene: -; clone size: -; CDR3 protein: CASCQTSFYSYEQYF; CDR3 DNA: TGTGCCAGCTGCCAAACTAGCTTCTACTCCTACGAGCAGTACTTC
V gene: TRBV11-2; J gene: TRBJ2-5; D gene: TRBD1; clone size: -; CDR3 protein: CASSSRQGWETQYF; CDR3 DNA: TGTGCCAGCAGCTCCCGACAGGGCTGGGAGACCCAGTACTTC
V gene: TRBV21-1; J gene: TRBJ1-1; D gene: -; clone size: -; CDR3 protein: CASSPKRDRRHTEAFF; CDR3 DNA: TGTGCCAGCTCCCCAAAGAGGGACCGTAGGCACACTGAAGCTTTCTTT
V gene: TRBV20-1; J gene: TRBJ2-1; D gene: TRBD2; clone size: few; CDR3 protein: CSARGGLAGGRNEQFF; CDR3 DNA: TGCAGTGCTAGAGGAGGTCTAGCGGGAGGTCGGAATGAGCAGTTCTTC
V gene: TRBV6-5; J gene: TRBJ2-7; D gene: -; clone size: few; CDR3 protein: CASSRYSGSYEQYF; CDR3 DNA: TGTGCCAGCAGCAGATACAGTGGGTCCTACGAGCAGTACTTC
V gene: TRBV9; J gene: TRBJ2-1; D gene: TRBD2; clone size: few; CDR3 protein: CASNEEGGLGEQFF; CDR3 DNA: TGTGCCAGCAACGAAGAGGGAGGGTTGGGTGAGCAGTTCTTC
V gene: TRBV29-1; J gene: TRBJ1-2; D gene: TRBD1; clone size: -; CDR3 protein: CSVRKGFSTGGTLYGYTF; CDR3 DNA: TGCAGCGTCCGAAAGGGGTTCTCCACAGGGGGCACTCTCTATGGCTACACCTTC